One and the same sample provided the 9 T cell receptor beta chains below, sequenced in a study of T cell changes during pregnancy in multiple sclerosis. The table came from immunoSEQ multiplex PCR; TCRdb's copy has only in-frame clones and leaves some out. The table lists some 96,000 clones, around 93% of them singletons. Sequencing was performed on peripheral blood, taken after pregnancy. Receptors were obtained from a female donor with multiple sclerosis, enrolled in a pregnancy study.

This chain joins TRBV30 and TRBJ1-2; 7 nucleotides align to TRBD1. Germline V lookup: CDR1 GTSNPN, CDR2 SVGIG (reference sequence). V shed 6 bases and J 8 bases; nucleotides not matched to a gene: 6. The CDR3 is made up of 11 amino acids. In DNA form, the CDR3 reads TGTGCCTGTTATACAGGGGACGGCTACACCTTC. Translated: CACYTGDGYTF.

The V call is TRBV7-3, the J call TRBJ1-1, with a possible D match to TRBD1 (5 bases). This CDR3 has 13 amino acids. CDR1 SGHTA and CDR2 FQGTGA come from the germline V gene. V was clipped by 3 bases and J by 3 bases, with 8 bases between them. The DNA for the CDR3 is TGTGCCAGCAGCTTCCAAGGGGACACTGAAGCTTTCTTT. Amino acids: CASSFQGDTEAFF.

The V call is TRBV4-2, the J call TRBJ2-3; no clear D. The CDR3 runs to 16 residues. Germline assignment: CDR1 LGHNA and CDR2 YNFKEQ. Trimming took 2 bases from V and 4 from J, leaving 16 bases between them. The chain's CDR3 is CASSQLGAPPADTQYF. The CDR3 DNA is TGTGCCAGCAGCCAACTTGGAGCGCCTCCAGCAGATACGCAGTATTTT.

This chain joins TRBV11-3 and TRBJ2-1; maybe TRBD1 (6 bases). CDR3 length: 12 amino acids. The V end was cut by 3 bases, the J end by 8 bases, with 8 bases between. From germline, CDR1 is SGHNT and CDR2 YENEEA. CDR3 protein: CASSLTGDEQFF. The CDR3 DNA is TGTGCCAGCAGCTTGACAGGAGATGAGCAGTTCTTC.

The count of this clone is one. The chain links TRBV29-1 to TRBJ2-5; tentatively, D is TRBD1 (6 bases). The CDR3 spans 14 residues. V lost 7 bases and J lost 5, with 20 bases in between. Germline V gives CDR1 SQVTM, CDR2 ANQGSEA. The CDR3 spells CSAEGPRGYETQYF. The CDR3 DNA reads TGCAGCGCCGAGGGGCCAAGGGGGTACGAGACCCAGTACTTC.

The chain combines TRBV27 with TRBJ2-3, with D tentatively TRBD2 (5 bases). Trimming cost V 4 bases and J 2 bases, with 10 bases left between them. Germline V lookup: CDR1 MNHEY, CDR2 SMNVEV (reference sequence). The CDR3 has 14 residues. This chain's CDR3 is CASSSGLLTDTQYF. In nucleotides, the CDR3 is TGTGCCAGCAGTTCAGGACTGCTCACAGATACGCAGTATTTT.

The CDR3 spells CAISQGQGFATYEQYF. Written as DNA, the CDR3 is TGTGCCATCAGCCAGGGACAGGGTTTTGCAACCTACGAGCAGTACTTC. This chain uses TRBV10-3 with TRBJ2-7; 9 nucleotides line up with TRBD1. Germline V CDR1 and CDR2: ENHRY, SYGVKD. The J segment lost 2 bases and the V segment lost 6 bases, leaving 11 bases of the junction unmatched. The CDR3 has 16 residues.

The chain uses TRBV6-5 and TRBJ1-2, with a tentative D call TRBD1 (5 bases). The CDR3 contains 13 residues. V was trimmed by 6 bases and J by 2 bases, leaving 10 bases between them. Germline CDR1 and CDR2: MNHEY and SVGAGI. CDR3 bases: TGTGCCAGCAGCCCGGACAAGAACTATGGCTACACCTTC. It codes for CASSPDKNYGYTF.

The gene calls are TRBV6-1 and TRBJ1-2; D unresolved. The CDR3 has 14 residues. Germline V gene sequence: CDR1 MNHNS, CDR2 SASEGT. V lost 2 bases to trimming and J lost 3 bases, with 10 bases between them. CDR3 residues: CASSEIEGDYGYTF. The CDR3 region has the DNA TGTGCCAGCAGTGAAATTGAGGGCGACTATGGCTACACCTTC.